What follows are 18 T cell receptor beta chains derived from one specimen sequenced in a study of shared clonotypes between healthy human individuals. TCRdb keeps only in-frame clones here, not all; method: immunoSEQ multiplex PCR. The repertoire holds 2 million to 2.5 million clones, 90% to 95% seen once, with 0.35% to 0.5% in the top ten. Sequences were obtained from naive CD4+ T cells from PBMCs. Subset denoted: CD45RA+ positively selected. The receptors stem from a man between 18 and 35 years old in good health. Some clones in this sample may be carry-over from other donors' samples.

The chain is built from TRBV7-9 and TRBJ2-1; D may be TRBD1 (6 bases). The CDR3 totals 17 residues. The germline V gene encodes CDR1 SEHNR and CDR2 FQNEAQ (reference sequence). The V gene lost 2 bases and the J gene lost 3 bases, with 17 bases spanning the gap. The CDR3 DNA is TGTGCCAGCAGCTTATCAGGCCGGACAGCTTACTACAATGAGCAGTTCTTC. Translated, it gives CASSLSGRTAYYNEQFF.

The V gene is TRBV5-5, the J gene TRBJ2-2; the match to TRBD2 covers 11 bases. The CDR3 is 17 residues long. The V segment lost 5 bases and the J segment 4 bases; nucleotides outside the gene matches: 10. Germline loops: CDR1 SGHKS, CDR2 YYEKEE (reference sequence). The CDR3 coding sequence is TGTGCCAGCAGTCGTAGCGGGAGGGCCGGTGGCACCGGGGAGCTGTTTTTT. Translating it yields CASSRSGRAGGTGELFF.

The chain combines TRBV19 with TRBJ1-4; the match to TRBD1 covers 7 bases. Germline V gene sequence: CDR1 LNHDA, CDR2 SQIVND (reference sequence). The CDR3 runs to 14 residues. The V segment lost 10 bases and the J segment 8 bases; nucleotides outside the gene matches: 13. The CDR3 nucleotides are TGTGCCACCACCCCAGGGGGGGGGACAGAAAAACTGTTTTTT. Translated, it gives CATTPGGGTEKLFF.

The V gene is TRBV7-8, the J gene TRBJ1-3, with TRBD1 identical over 7 bases. CDR3 length equals 16 residues. Per germline, CDR1 SGHVS and CDR2 FQNEAQ. Losses at the gene ends were 0 bases for V and 3 bases for J; bases not matched to a gene: 5. CDR3 region: CASSLANRGYGNTIYF. Here the CDR3 DNA reads TGTGCCAGCAGCTTAGCAAACAGGGGATATGGAAACACCATATATTTT. Complete variable domain (other parts from reference TRBV7-8 and TRBJ1-3): GAGVSQSPRYKVAKRGQDVALRCDPISGHVSLFWYQQALGQGPEFLTYFQNEAQLDKSGLPSDRFFAERPEGSVSTLKIQRTQQEDSAVYLCASSLANRGYGNTIYFGEGSWLTVV.

V gene TRBV27 combines with J gene TRBJ1-2; a weak D match, TRBD1 (6 bases). Germline V gene sequence: CDR1 MNHEY, CDR2 SMNVEV (reference sequence). V lost 7 bases and J 2 bases, leaving 17 bases between the germline ends. This CDR3 region has 15 residues. This chain's CDR3 is CASTQGLGSNYGYTF. CDR3 in DNA: TGTGCCAGCACCCAGGGGCTTGGGTCCAACTATGGCTACACCTTC.

V and J are TRBV15 and TRBJ1-1; no firm D call. The CDR3 covers 15 residues. Per germline, CDR1 LNHNV and CDR2 YYDKDF (reference sequence). Between the trimmed V and J ends, which lost 5 bases and 0 bases, there was a span of 13 bases. The CDR3 sequence is CATSPGRTMNTEAFF. For the CDR3, the DNA is TGTGCCACCAGCCCTGGACGGACCATGAACACTGAAGCTTTCTTT. Full variable domain (outside the CDR3, taken from reference TRBV15 and TRBJ1-1): DAMVIQNPRYQVTQFGKPVTLSCSQTLNHNVMYWYQQKSSQAPKLLFHYYDKDFNNEADTPDNFQSRRPNTSFCFLDIRSPGLGDTAMYLCATSPGRTMNTEAFFGQGTRLTVV.

This chain links TRBV9 with TRBJ1-3; D remains unclear. The germline CDR1 and CDR2 sequences are SGDLS and YYNGEE. V lost 7 bases and J lost 0, with 14 bases in between. CDR3 length: 15 residues. CDR3 sequence: CASRPGDYSGNTIYF. As DNA, the CDR3 is TGTGCCAGCCGACCCGGGGATTACTCTGGAAACACCATATATTTT.

The chain carries TRBV9 and TRBJ2-7, with TRBD2 matching 8 bases. Germline V gives CDR1 SGDLS, CDR2 YYNGEE. CDR3 size: 14 residues. V shed 0 bases and J 5 bases; nucleotides not matched to a gene: 4. The CDR3 here is CASSVGGRSHEQYF. As DNA, the CDR3 is TGTGCCAGCAGCGTAGGCGGGAGGTCCCACGAGCAGTACTTC.

To note about this clone: Other DNA sequences in the same sample also yield this CDR3. The rearrangement links TRBV18 to TRBJ2-7; TRBD1 matches 7 bases. Germline loops: CDR1 KGHSH, CDR2 LQKENI. Trimming took 3 bases from V and 0 from J; bases not matched to a gene: 2. The CDR3 contains 14 residues. The chain's CDR3 is CASSPRQGSYEQYF. The CDR3 nucleotides read TGTGCCAGCTCACCCAGACAGGGCTCCTACGAGCAGTACTTC.

This chain links TRBV18 with TRBJ2-1, with a tentative D call TRBD2 (5 bases). Between the trimmed V and J ends, which lost 0 bases and 4 bases, there was a span of 10 bases. The CDR3 length is 15 residues. From germline, CDR1 is KGHSH and CDR2 LQKENI. The DNA of the CDR3 is TGTGCCAGCTCACCACCCCCCACGGGGTACAATGAGCAGTTCTTC. It is translated as CASSPPPTGYNEQFF.

V usage is TRBV7-8 and J usage is TRBJ2-7; D ambiguous. The germline CDR1 and CDR2 sequences are SGHVS and FQNEAQ. Trimming stripped 3 bases from V and 2 bases from J, with 11 bases between. The CDR3 contains 14 residues. CDR3 protein: CASSFKDRPYEQYF. DNA of the CDR3: TGTGCCAGCAGCTTCAAGGACCGGCCCTACGAGCAGTACTTC.

The chain carries TRBV30 and TRBJ1-2, with D perhaps matching TRBD1 (6 bases). Trimming removed 4 bases at V and 6 bases at J, with 12 bases between. Germline V gene sequence: CDR1 GTSNPN, CDR2 SVGIG (reference sequence). The CDR3 runs 12 residues. DNA for the CDR3: TGTGCCTGGATCGGGACATGGGATGGCTACACCTTC. It encodes CAWIGTWDGYTF. Combining the CDR3 with reference TRBV30 and TRBJ1-2 gives the whole variable domain SQTIHQWPATLVQPVGSPLSLECTVEGTSNPNLYWYRQAAGRGLQLLFYSVGIGQISSEVPQNLSASRPQDRQFILSSKKLLLSDSGFYLCAWIGTWDGYTFGSGTRLTVV.

The chain couples TRBV6-1 to TRBJ2-3; D not certain. The CDR3 has 14 residues. The germline V gene has CDR1 MNHNS and CDR2 SASEGT. V lost 5 bases and J lost 1, with 10 bases in between. CDR3: CASSLGQRTDTQYF. The CDR3 DNA sequence: TGTGCCAGCAGTTTAGGCCAACGCACAGATACGCAGTATTTT.

This sequence joins TRBV9 and TRBJ2-7, with D possibly TRBD1 on 6 matching bases. The CDR3 contains 14 residues. The V end lost 3 bases, the J end lost 0 bases, and 10 bases lay between the germline ends. CDR1 SGDLS and CDR2 YYNGEE come from the germline V gene. The CDR3 coding sequence is TGTGCCAGCAGCGCCCGGGACATCTCCTACGAGCAGTACTTC. Protein: CASSARDISYEQYF.

This clone came up once. This chain connects TRBV6-6 to TRBJ1-1; 7 bases agree with TRBD1. CDR1 is MNHNY, CDR2 SVGAGI, per germline (reference sequence). CDR3 length: 14 residues. J was trimmed by 6 bases and V by 7 bases; bases with no gene match: 11. The CDR3 protein is CASNRQGRESEAFF. CDR3 bases: TGTGCCAGCAACAGACAGGGTCGCGAGTCTGAAGCTTTCTTT.

The rearrangement uses TRBV5-1 and TRBJ2-6; TRBD2 is a possible D gene (6 bases). CDR3 length: 15 amino acids. The V and J ends lost 4 bases and 0 bases respectively, with 8 bases between them. CDR1 SGHRS and CDR2 YFSETQ come from the germline V gene. CDR3 protein: CASSPGASGANVLTF. The CDR3 coding sequence is TGCGCCAGCAGCCCGGGAGCCTCTGGGGCCAACGTCCTGACTTTC.

The rearrangement links TRBV7-9 to TRBJ2-3, with 7 bases fitting TRBD2. The CDR3 length is 13 residues. Germline assignment: CDR1 SEHNR and CDR2 FQNEAQ (reference sequence). V trimming: 5 bases; J trimming: 4 bases; junction bases outside the gene matches: 3. CDR3 coding DNA: TGTGCCAGCAGCCTTAGCGGGTCAGATACGCAGTATTTT. It specifies CASSLSGSDTQYF.

The gene calls are TRBV7-2 and TRBJ1-2; weak D call: TRBD1 (5 bases). Germline loops: CDR1 SGHTA, CDR2 FQGNSA. The V end lost 5 bases, the J end lost 9 bases, and 16 bases lay between the germline ends. The CDR3 loop spans 13 amino acids. CDR3 sequence reads: CASSTGGLRSYTF. The CDR3 DNA sequence: TGTGCCAGCAGCACAGGCGGGCTCCGTAGCTACACCTTC.